What follows are 28 T cell receptor beta chains derived from one specimen sequenced in a study of blood T cell repertoires in COVID-19. The method was immunoSEQ multiplex PCR; TCRdb's version includes in-frame clones alone and lacks a portion of them. The data hold some 69,000 clones, with roughly three quarters observed a single time. Sequencing was performed on peripheral blood. The receptors come from a human donor in a cohort sampled during active COVID-19.

The V call is TRBV6-5, the J call TRBJ1-2, with a possible D match to TRBD1 (5 bases). The germline V gene has CDR1 MNHEY and CDR2 SVGAGI. Trimming shortened V by 6 bases and J by 2 bases, and 13 bases separated the two germline ends. The CDR3 is made up of 14 amino acids. The CDR3 DNA sequence: TGTGCCAGCAGCCAGGGTCCGAGGAACTATGGCTACACCTTC. It translates to CASSQGPRNYGYTF.

V usage is TRBV28 and J usage is TRBJ1-2; D call uncertain. This CDR3 comprises 14 residues. Looked up from germline, CDR1 is MDHEN and CDR2 is SYDVKM. V dropped 2 bases and J dropped 3 bases, with 10 bases sitting between them. The CDR3 DNA is TGTGCCAGCAGTTTAGGGGAGCATCACTATGGCTACACCTTC. Translated, it gives CASSLGEHHYGYTF.

This clone has more than one count but fewer than ten. The genes are TRBV11-2 and TRBJ2-7; TRBD2 is a possible D gene (6 bases). Germline V lookup: CDR1 SGHAT, CDR2 FQNNGV. Trimming pared 5 bases from V and 3 bases from J, leaving 14 bases between. CDR3 length: 14 residues. The CDR3 is CASSPRGNFYEQYF. The CDR3 DNA sequence: TGTGCCAGCAGCCCACGCGGGAACTTCTACGAGCAGTACTTC.

This CDR3 is CASIPDRASSYEQYF. DNA of the CDR3: TGTGCCAGCATCCCCGACAGGGCAAGCTCCTACGAGCAGTACTTC. The chain carries TRBV2 and TRBJ2-7; the match to TRBD1 covers 7 bases. Unmatched junction bases numbered 9, after V lost 7 bases and J lost 0 bases. Germline lookup yields CDR1 SNHLY and CDR2 FYNNEI. This CDR3 comprises 15 residues.

The V gene is TRBV5-1, the J gene TRBJ2-1; D is uncertain. V shed 0 bases and J shed 2 bases, with 6 bases lying between them. The germline gives CDR1 SGHRS, CDR2 YFSETQ. CDR3 length equals 14 residues. CDR3 in amino acids: CASSLVGPYNEQFF. The CDR3 bases are TGCGCCAGCAGCTTGGTTGGCCCCTACAATGAGCAGTTCTTC.

This chain links TRBV5-1 with TRBJ1-4, with 7 bases lining up with TRBD1. Losses at the gene ends were 4 bases for V and 0 bases for J; bases not matched to a gene: 6. The CDR3 consists of 16 residues. In germline, CDR1 is SGHRS, CDR2 YFSETQ. The chain's CDR3 is CASSPDRAATNEKLFF. In nucleotides, the CDR3 is TGCGCCAGCAGCCCTGACAGGGCTGCAACTAATGAAAAACTGTTTTTT.

The V call is TRBV7-8, the J call TRBJ1-5, with D maybe TRBD1 (6 bases). Per germline, CDR1 SGHVS and CDR2 FQNEAQ. This CDR3 has 15 residues. The V end lost 1 base, the J end lost 2 bases, and 9 bases lay between the germline ends. CDR3 residues: CASSLGRGGNQPQHF. The CDR3 DNA reads TGTGCCAGCAGCTTAGGCAGGGGAGGCAATCAGCCCCAGCATTTT.

The chain uses TRBV28 and TRBJ2-1; possible D gene TRBD1, 6 bases. The CDR3 sequence is 14 residues long. CDR1 and CDR2 from the germline V gene are MDHEN and SYDVKM. Deletions cut 6 bases from V and 6 bases from J, with 15 bases between. The CDR3 loop is CASRPTGLGNEQFF. The CDR3 bases are TGTGCCAGCAGACCCACAGGGTTGGGCAATGAGCAGTTCTTC.

DNA of the CDR3: TGTGCCATCAGCCGACAGGGGGCGACGAGCTCTGGGGCCAACGTCCTGACTTTC. This sequence encodes CAISRQGATSSGANVLTF. J is TRBJ2-6 and V is TRBV10-3; 10 positions agree with TRBD1. In germline, CDR1 is ENHRY, CDR2 SYGVKD. This CDR3 comprises 18 residues. The ends lost 6 bases at V and 0 bases at J; junction bases unmatched: 8.

The V call is TRBV5-4, the J call TRBJ1-1; tentative D call: TRBD1 (6 bases). Germline values: CDR1 SGHNT, CDR2 YYREEE (reference sequence). This CDR3 is built from 14 residues. Trimming left V 3 bases short and J 0 bases short, with 9 bases between. CDR3 DNA sequence: TGTGCCAGCAGCTGGACAGATATGAACACTGAAGCTTTCTTT. It codes for CASSWTDMNTEAFF.

The chain has TRBV7-8 and TRBJ2-2, with D unresolved. Germline V gene data show CDR1 as SGHVS and CDR2 as FQNEAQ. The CDR3 spans 16 residues. V lost 0 bases and J lost 2, with 10 bases in between. The CDR3 spells CASSLARRLNTGELFF. DNA for the CDR3: TGTGCCAGCAGCTTAGCCCGGCGACTCAACACCGGGGAGCTGTTTTTT.

The chain is built from TRBV5-1 and TRBJ2-7; D unresolved. Trimming shortened V by 1 base and J by 0 bases, and 8 bases separated the two germline ends. CDR1 and CDR2 from the germline V gene are SGHRS and YFSETQ. The CDR3 contains 14 residues. This chain's CDR3 is CASSLSWSSYEQYF. DNA of the CDR3: TGCGCCAGCAGCTTGAGCTGGAGCTCCTACGAGCAGTACTTC. The full variable domain, its missing parts supplied by reference TRBV5-1 and TRBJ2-7, is KAGVTQTPRYLIKTRGQQVTLSCSPISGHRSVSWYQQTPGQGLQFLFEYFSETQRNKGNFPGRFSGRQFSNSRSEMNVSTLELGDSALYLCASSLSWSSYEQYFGPGTRLTVT.

V gene TRBV24-1 combines with J gene TRBJ2-7; TRBD1 aligns across 11 bases. CDR1 KGHDR and CDR2 SFDVKD come from the germline V gene. J gave up 0 bases and V 9 bases, and 3 bases lay outside the gene matches. The CDR3 runs to 14 residues. The CDR3 sequence: CATSGTGGSYEQYF. The CDR3 coding sequence is TGTGCCACCTCCGGGACAGGGGGCTCCTACGAGCAGTACTTC.

The rearrangement uses TRBV30 and TRBJ1-6; D perhaps matches TRBD1 (5 bases). There are 14 residues in the CDR3. The germline V gene encodes CDR1 GTSNPN and CDR2 SVGIG (reference sequence). Trimming took 4 bases from V and 8 from J, leaving 15 bases between them. The CDR3 loop is CAWTPAGDHSPLHF. CDR3 nucleotide sequence: TGTGCCTGGACCCCTGCGGGGGATCATTCACCCCTCCACTTT.

This chain connects TRBV5-1 to TRBJ1-2, with TRBD1 matching 9 bases. The CDR3 has 14 amino acids. CDR1 and CDR2 (germline): SGHRS, YFSETQ. With V trimmed by 3 bases and J by 6 bases, 6 bases remained unmatched. CDR3 sequence: CASSWGTGRNGYTF. The CDR3 nucleotides read TGCGCCAGCAGCTGGGGGACAGGGAGAAATGGCTACACCTTC.

The J gene is TRBJ2-5, the V gene TRBV5-4; 7 positions match TRBD2. The CDR3 length is 14 residues. V shed 3 bases, J shed 5 bases, and the junction held 7 bases outside the gene matches. Germline values: CDR1 SGHNT, CDR2 YYREEE (reference sequence). The DNA for the CDR3 is TGTGCCAGCAGCTACCAGAGCGGGGAGGAGACCCAGTACTTC. Translating it yields CASSYQSGEETQYF.

This clone was seen just once. The V call is TRBV11-3, the J call TRBJ2-1; 10 bases map to TRBD2. V lost 2 bases, J lost 7 bases, and 8 bases stayed unmatched. Germline CDR1 and CDR2: SGHNT and YENEEA. This CDR3 region has 16 residues. CDR3 nucleotides: TGTGCCAGCAGCTTACCTAGCGGGAGCGCGGGTAATGAGCAGTTCTTC. This translates into CASSLPSGSAGNEQFF.

The chain carries TRBV5-1 and TRBJ2-1, with D maybe TRBD2 (5 bases). Germline V gene sequence: CDR1 SGHRS, CDR2 YFSETQ. The CDR3 extends over 15 amino acids. The V gene lost 0 bases and the J gene lost 6 bases, with 13 bases spanning the gap. CDR3: CASSLASGVGNEQFF. In nucleotides, the CDR3 is TGCGCCAGCAGCTTGGCCAGCGGAGTCGGCAATGAGCAGTTCTTC.

J is TRBJ2-5 and V is TRBV19; D is undetermined. The length of the CDR3 is 11 residues. V was cut by 5 bases and J by 7 bases, with 8 bases left in between. The germline CDR1 and CDR2 sequences are LNHDA and SQIVND (reference sequence). The CDR3 region is CASSSSGTQYF. The CDR3 nucleotides are TGTGCCAGTAGTTCTTCAGGGACCCAGTACTTC.

The chain uses TRBV2 and TRBJ1-6; the D gene is possibly TRBD1 (5 bases). The germline V gene has CDR1 SNHLY and CDR2 FYNNEI. This CDR3 is built from 14 residues. Trimming stripped 10 bases from V and 2 bases from J, with 12 bases between. Written as DNA, the CDR3 is TGTGCCACCGCCGGACACACCTATAATTCACCCCTCCACTTT. It codes for CATAGHTYNSPLHF.

The V and J genes are TRBV6-1 and TRBJ2-7; 7 nucleotides match TRBD1. CDR3 length: 13 amino acids. CDR1 and CDR2 from the germline V gene are MNHNS and SASEGT. With V trimmed by 3 bases and J by 7 bases, 6 bases remained unmatched. CDR3 region: CASSEGTAVEQYF. The DNA for the CDR3 is TGTGCCAGCAGTGAGGGGACAGCGGTAGAGCAGTACTTC.

The J gene is TRBJ1-3, the V gene TRBV7-2; the match to TRBD1 covers 12 bases. After removal of 6 bases from V and 0 bases from J, the junction contained 12 bases not matched to a gene. Germline V gene lookup returns CDR1 SGHTA and CDR2 FQGNSA. This CDR3 spans 19 amino acids. The CDR3: CASSDSGTGGLLSGNTIYF. The DNA of the CDR3 is TGTGCCAGCAGTGATTCCGGGACAGGGGGCCTCCTCTCTGGAAACACCATATATTTT.

This clone was seen only a few times. The chain couples TRBV21-1 to TRBJ2-1; TRBD2 reflects the table's D call only, with no check against the DNA. TRBV21-1 is reported as a pseudogene. This CDR3 has 10 amino acids. CDR3 residues: CAQHEEGQFF. DNA of the CDR3: TGTGCCCAACACGAGGAGGGGCAGTTCTTC.

This chain connects TRBV18 to TRBJ1-2; D possibly corresponds to TRBD1 (6 bases). Between the trimmed V and J ends, which lost 2 bases and 2 bases, there was a span of 12 bases. CDR3 length: 15 amino acids. The germline V gene encodes CDR1 KGHSH and CDR2 LQKENI. The CDR3 DNA reads as TGTGCCAGCTCACCAAATCTTGGGGGCAACTATGGCTACACCTTC. Encoded protein: CASSPNLGGNYGYTF.

The V call is TRBV28, the J call TRBJ1-1; D is possibly TRBD1 (6 bases). Trimming removed 1 base at V and 4 bases at J, with 10 bases between. The CDR3 consists of 14 residues. Germline-derived CDR1 and CDR2 are MDHEN and SYDVKM. CDR3 sequence: CASSLSGARTEAFF. CDR3 sequence (DNA): TGTGCCAGCAGTTTATCAGGGGCGCGCACTGAAGCTTTCTTT. The whole variable domain, filled in from reference TRBV28 and TRBJ1-1, reads DVKVTQSSRYLVKRTGEKVFLECVQDMDHENMFWYRQDPGLGLRLIYFSYDVKMKEKGDIPEGYSVSREKKERFSLILESASTNQTSMYLCASSLSGARTEAFFGQGTRLTVV.

The CDR3 reads CASSPGTSGIRDTQYF. CDR3 DNA: TGTGCCAGCAGCCCAGGGACTAGCGGAATAAGGGATACGCAGTATTTT. This chain joins TRBV13 and TRBJ2-3, with 11 bases fitting TRBD2. Looked up from germline, CDR1 is PRHDT and CDR2 is FYEKMQ (reference sequence). Unmatched junction bases numbered 10, after V lost 5 bases and J lost 6 bases. The CDR3 is 16 residues long.

This rearrangement joins TRBV7-2 to TRBJ1-1, with 8 nucleotides matching TRBD1. Germline assignment: CDR1 SGHTA and CDR2 FQGNSA. The CDR3 totals 18 residues. V was pared by 5 bases and J by 0 bases, with 14 bases of the junction left unmatched. CDR3 region: CASSTRRTGILMNTEAFF. The CDR3 coding sequence is TGTGCCAGCAGCACCAGACGGACAGGGATACTCATGAACACTGAAGCTTTCTTT.

The J gene is TRBJ1-5, the V gene TRBV6-1; 7 bases match TRBD1. The CDR3 is 16 residues long. V lost 4 bases to trimming and J lost 5 bases; unmatched junction nucleotides: 11. Germline V gene data show CDR1 as MNHNS and CDR2 as SASEGT. Here the CDR3 DNA reads TGTGCCAGCAGTGTTAGGCCGACAGGGTCCGATCAGCCCCAGCATTTT. Its protein is CASSVRPTGSDQPQHF.